This passage covers 4 T cell receptor beta chains from one sample sequenced in a study of OX40 agonist ivuxolimab in advanced cancers. Using immunoSEQ multiplex PCR, the repertoire was profiled, and TCRdb retains in-frame clones only, with some absent. The data hold 45,000 or so clones, with 89% observed a single time. Sequencing was performed on CD4+ or CD8+ T cells sorted from blood, taken in a trial of the OX40 agonist ivuxolimab. The receptor source for this set is an adult with an advanced solid tumor such as melanoma, head and neck, liver or kidney cancer.

The chain employs TRBV19 and TRBJ1-4, with 8 bases aligning to TRBD1. Trimming removed 4 bases from V and 8 bases from J; junction bases left unmatched: 9. Looked up from germline, CDR1 is LNHDA and CDR2 is SQIVND (reference sequence). The CDR3 loop spans 15 amino acids. CDR3 loop: CASSTAGGSLEKLFF. In nucleotides, the CDR3 is TGTGCCAGTAGTACCGCAGGGGGCTCTTTGGAAAAACTGTTTTTT.

The chain is built from TRBV6-5 and TRBJ2-1, with D perhaps assigned TRBD1 or TRBD2 (5 bases each). The CDR3 extends over 13 amino acids. CDR1 MNHEY and CDR2 SVGAGI come from the germline V gene. V dropped 1 base and J dropped 6 bases, with 7 bases sitting between them. The CDR3 protein is CASSYLGVNEQFF. The CDR3 DNA follows: TGTGCCAGCAGTTACTTGGGGGTCAATGAGCAGTTCTTC.

The J gene is TRBJ1-5, the V gene TRBV7-8, with 7 bases aligning to TRBD1. J gave up 5 bases and V 5 bases, and 12 bases lay outside the gene matches. Germline CDR1 reads SGHVS; CDR2 reads FQNEAQ. This CDR3 has 16 residues. The CDR3 reads CASSPWTGILDQPQHF. DNA of the CDR3: TGTGCCAGCAGCCCGTGGACAGGTATATTGGATCAGCCCCAGCATTTT.

The chain is built from TRBV6-5 and TRBJ2-7; D could derive from TRBD1 or TRBD2 (5 bases each). Trimming took 5 bases from V and 4 from J, leaving 15 bases between them. CDR3 length: 14 amino acids. The germline V gene encodes CDR1 MNHEY and CDR2 SVGAGI. The CDR3 spells CASSPLREGYEQYF. The CDR3 DNA sequence: TGTGCCAGCAGTCCGCTTCGTGAGGGGTACGAGCAGTACTTC.